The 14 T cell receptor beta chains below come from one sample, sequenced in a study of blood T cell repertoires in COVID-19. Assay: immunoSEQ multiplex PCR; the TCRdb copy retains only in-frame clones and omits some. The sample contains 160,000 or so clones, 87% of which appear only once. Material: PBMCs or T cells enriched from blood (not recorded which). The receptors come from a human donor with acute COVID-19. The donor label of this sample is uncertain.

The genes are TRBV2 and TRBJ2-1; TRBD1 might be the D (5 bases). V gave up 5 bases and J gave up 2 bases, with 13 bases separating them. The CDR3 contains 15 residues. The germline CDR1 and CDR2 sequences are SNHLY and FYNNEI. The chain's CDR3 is CASSSRVGTYNEQFF. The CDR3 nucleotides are TGTGCCAGCAGTTCCAGGGTCGGCACCTACAATGAGCAGTTCTTC.

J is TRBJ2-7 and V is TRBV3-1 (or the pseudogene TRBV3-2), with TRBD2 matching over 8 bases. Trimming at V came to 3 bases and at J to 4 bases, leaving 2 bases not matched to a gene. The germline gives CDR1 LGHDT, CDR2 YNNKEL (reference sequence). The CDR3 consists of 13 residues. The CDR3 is CASSQSGGYEQYF. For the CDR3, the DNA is TGTGCCAGCAGCCAGTCGGGGGGGTACGAGCAGTACTTC.

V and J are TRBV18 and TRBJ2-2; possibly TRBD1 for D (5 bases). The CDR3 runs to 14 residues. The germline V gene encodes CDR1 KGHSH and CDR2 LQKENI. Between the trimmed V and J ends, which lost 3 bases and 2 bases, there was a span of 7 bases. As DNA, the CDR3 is TGTGCCAGCTCACCGCGGACAAACACCGGGGAGCTGTTTTTT. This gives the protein CASSPRTNTGELFF.

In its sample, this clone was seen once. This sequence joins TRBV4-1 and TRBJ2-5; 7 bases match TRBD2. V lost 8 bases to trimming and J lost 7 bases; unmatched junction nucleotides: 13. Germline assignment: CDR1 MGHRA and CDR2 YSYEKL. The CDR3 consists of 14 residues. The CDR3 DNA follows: TGCGCCAGCTCCCAGGTGGGGGGGAGGCCGACCCAGTACTTC. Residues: CASSQVGGRPTQYF.

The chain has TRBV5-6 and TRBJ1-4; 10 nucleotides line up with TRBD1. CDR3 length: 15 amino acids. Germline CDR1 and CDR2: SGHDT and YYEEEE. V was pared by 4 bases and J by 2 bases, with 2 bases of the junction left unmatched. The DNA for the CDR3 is TGTGCCAGCAGCACGACAGGGGGCACTAATGAAAAACTGTTTTTT. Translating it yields CASSTTGGTNEKLFF.

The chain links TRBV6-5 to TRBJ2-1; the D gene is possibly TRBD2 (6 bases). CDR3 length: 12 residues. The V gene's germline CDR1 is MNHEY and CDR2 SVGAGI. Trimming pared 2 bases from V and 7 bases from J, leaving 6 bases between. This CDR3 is CASSYGGNEQFF. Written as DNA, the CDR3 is TGTGCCAGCAGTTACGGGGGGAATGAGCAGTTCTTC.

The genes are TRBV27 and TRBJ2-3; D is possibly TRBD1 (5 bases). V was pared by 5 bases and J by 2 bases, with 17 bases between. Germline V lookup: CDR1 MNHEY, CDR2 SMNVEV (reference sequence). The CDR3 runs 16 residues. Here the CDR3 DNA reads TGTGCCAGCAGTAGACCCAGGGATGGGGCCACAGATACGCAGTATTTT. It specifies CASSRPRDGATDTQYF.

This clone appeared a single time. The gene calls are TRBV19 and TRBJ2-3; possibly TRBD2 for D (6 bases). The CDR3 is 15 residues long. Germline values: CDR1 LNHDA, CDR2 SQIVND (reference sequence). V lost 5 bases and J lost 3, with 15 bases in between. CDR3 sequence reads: CASSPPGLTTDTQYF. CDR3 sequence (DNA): TGTGCCAGTAGTCCTCCGGGACTCACAACAGATACGCAGTATTTT. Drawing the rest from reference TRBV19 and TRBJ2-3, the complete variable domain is DGGITQSPKYLFRKEGQNVTLSCEQNLNHDAMYWYRQDPGQGLRLIYYSQIVNDFQKGDIAEGYSVSREKKESFPLTVTSAQKNPTAFYLCASSPPGLTTDTQYFGPGTRLTVL.

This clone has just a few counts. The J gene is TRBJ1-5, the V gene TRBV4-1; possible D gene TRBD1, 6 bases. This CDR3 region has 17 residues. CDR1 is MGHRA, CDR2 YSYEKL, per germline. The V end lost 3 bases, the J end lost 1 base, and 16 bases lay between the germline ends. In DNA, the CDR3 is TGCGCCAGCAGCCAGGGTCCAGGGGATAGGAGCAATCAGCCCCAGCATTTT. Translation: CASSQGPGDRSNQPQHF.

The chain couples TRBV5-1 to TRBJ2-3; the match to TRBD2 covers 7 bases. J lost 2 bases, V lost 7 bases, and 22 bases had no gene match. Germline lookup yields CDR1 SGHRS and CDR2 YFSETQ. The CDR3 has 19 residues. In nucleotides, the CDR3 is TGCGCCAGCCGCAAGAAAGGGAGGGTCCACGAACTCGACACAGATACGCAGTATTTT. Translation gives CASRKKGRVHELDTDTQYF.

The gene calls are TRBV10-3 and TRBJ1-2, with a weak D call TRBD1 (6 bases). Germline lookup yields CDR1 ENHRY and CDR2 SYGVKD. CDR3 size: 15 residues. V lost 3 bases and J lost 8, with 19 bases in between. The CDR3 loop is CAISDPGAGGGGYTF. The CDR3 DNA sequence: TGTGCCATCAGTGACCCTGGGGCGGGGGGCGGAGGCTACACCTTC.

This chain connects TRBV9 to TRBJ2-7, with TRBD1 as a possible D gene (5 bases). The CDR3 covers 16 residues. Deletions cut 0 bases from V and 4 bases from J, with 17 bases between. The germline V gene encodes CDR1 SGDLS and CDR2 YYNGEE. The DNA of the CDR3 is TGTGCCAGCAGCGTAGTAGGGGTAAGGTTATCGTACGAGCAGTACTTC. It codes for CASSVVGVRLSYEQYF.

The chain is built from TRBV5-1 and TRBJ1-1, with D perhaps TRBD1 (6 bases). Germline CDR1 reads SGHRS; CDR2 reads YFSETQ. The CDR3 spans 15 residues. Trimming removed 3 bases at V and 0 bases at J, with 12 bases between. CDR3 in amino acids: CASSSGGGLNTEAFF. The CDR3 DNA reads TGCGCCAGCAGCTCGGGCGGGGGCCTGAACACTGAAGCTTTCTTT. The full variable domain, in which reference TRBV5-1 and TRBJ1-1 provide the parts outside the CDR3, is KAGVTQTPRYLIKTRGQQVTLSCSPISGHRSVSWYQQTPGQGLQFLFEYFSETQRNKGNFPGRFSGRQFSNSRSEMNVSTLELGDSALYLCASSSGGGLNTEAFFGQGTRLTVV.

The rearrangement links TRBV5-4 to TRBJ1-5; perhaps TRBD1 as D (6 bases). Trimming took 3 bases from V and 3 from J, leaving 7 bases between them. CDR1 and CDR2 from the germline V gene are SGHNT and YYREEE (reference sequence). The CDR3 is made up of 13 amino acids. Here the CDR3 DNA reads TGTGCCAGCAGCTGGGACAACAATCAGCCCCAGCATTTT. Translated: CASSWDNNQPQHF. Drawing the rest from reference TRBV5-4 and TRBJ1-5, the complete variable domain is ETGVTQSPTHLIKTRGQQVTLRCSSQSGHNTVSWYQQALGQGPQFIFQYYREEENGRGNFPPRFSGLQFPNYSSELNVNALELDDSALYLCASSWDNNQPQHFGDGTRLSIL.